This T cell receptor (beta chain) was recovered during a study of T cells expressing NK-cell markers. About the study: Sorted CD3+CD56-NKG2C+, CD3+CD56+NKG2C- and CD3+CD56+NKG2C+ T cells were the source of the TCR beta repertoires. The authors sequenced eight donors, of whom seven were HCMV-seropositive and one was seronegative.

A 5'RACE template switching approach incorporating UMIs was used to make TCR beta cDNA. TCRdb reprocessed the 5' RACE reads and reports one entry per CDR3 protein, with no DNA. Across 200,000 to 300,000 distinct CDR3 sequences, the top ten clones capture 4.2% of the sample. Study findings and constraints: Dominant NKG2C+ clonotypes were found to form roughly 1.0-7.5% of CD8+ T cells in a handful of donors.

There are 14 residues in the CDR3. The germline V gene has CDR1 MNHEY and CDR2 SVGAGI. Concerning this clonotype itself: Antigen unknown.

This chain joins TRBV6-5 and TRBJ2-4; no DNA is available, so the TRBD2 call from TCRdb remains unchecked. The sample taken for sequencing was blood T cells: a sorted CD56 or NKG2C T cell subset, CD4+ or CD8+ T cells, or bulk PBMC T cells (not recorded which). This receptor was identified in a woman aged 18 to 75 in good health. CDR3 loop: CASSYEGDQNIQYF.